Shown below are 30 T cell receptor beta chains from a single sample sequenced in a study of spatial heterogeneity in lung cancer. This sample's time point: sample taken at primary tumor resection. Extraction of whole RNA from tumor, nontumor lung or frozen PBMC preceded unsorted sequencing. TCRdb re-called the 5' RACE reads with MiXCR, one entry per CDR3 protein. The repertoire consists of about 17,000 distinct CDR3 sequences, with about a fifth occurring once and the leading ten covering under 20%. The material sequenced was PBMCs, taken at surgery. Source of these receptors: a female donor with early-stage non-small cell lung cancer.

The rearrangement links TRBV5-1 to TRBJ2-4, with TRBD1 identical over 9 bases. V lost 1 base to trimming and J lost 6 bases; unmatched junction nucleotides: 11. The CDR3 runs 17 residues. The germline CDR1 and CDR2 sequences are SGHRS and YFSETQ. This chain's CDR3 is CASSLTGGETALNIQYF. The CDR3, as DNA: TGCGCCAGCAGCTTGACAGGGGGCGAGACCGCTTTAAACATTCAGTACTTC. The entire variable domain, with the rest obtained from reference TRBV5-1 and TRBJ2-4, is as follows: KAGVTQTPRYLIKTRGQQVTLSCSPISGHRSVSWYQQTPGQGLQFLFEYFSETQRNKGNFPGRFSGRQFSNSRSEMNVSTLELGDSALYLCASSLTGGETALNIQYFGAGTRLSVL.

The CDR3 DNA sequence: TGCAGTGCTACCTTCACCGGGACAGGGGTCGAGCAGTACTTC. This translates into CSATFTGTGVEQYF. This chain uses TRBV20-1 with TRBJ2-7; 10 positions agree with TRBD1. The CDR3 contains 14 residues. V trimming: 4 bases; J trimming: 6 bases; junction bases outside the gene matches: 9. The germline gives CDR1 DFQATT, CDR2 SNEGSKA (reference sequence).

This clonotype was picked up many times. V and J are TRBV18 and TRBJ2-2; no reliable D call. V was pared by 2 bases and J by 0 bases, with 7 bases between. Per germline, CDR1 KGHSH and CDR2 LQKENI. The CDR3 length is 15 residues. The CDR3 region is CASSPAAANTGELFF. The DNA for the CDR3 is TGTGCCAGCTCACCAGCAGCCGCGAACACCGGGGAGCTGTTTTTT.

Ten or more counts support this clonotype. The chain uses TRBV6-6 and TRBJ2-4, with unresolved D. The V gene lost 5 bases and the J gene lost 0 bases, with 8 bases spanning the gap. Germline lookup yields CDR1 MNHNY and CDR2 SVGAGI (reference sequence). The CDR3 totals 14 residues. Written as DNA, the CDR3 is TGTGCCAGCAGTCCCTCCGCAGCCAAAAACATTCAGTACTTC. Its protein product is CASSPSAAKNIQYF.

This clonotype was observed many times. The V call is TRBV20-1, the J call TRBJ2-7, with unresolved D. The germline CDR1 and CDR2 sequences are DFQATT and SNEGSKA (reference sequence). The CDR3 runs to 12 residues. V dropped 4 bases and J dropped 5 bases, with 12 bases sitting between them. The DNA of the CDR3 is TGCAGTGCTACAAATTTCTTGAACGAGCAGTACTTC. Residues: CSATNFLNEQYF.

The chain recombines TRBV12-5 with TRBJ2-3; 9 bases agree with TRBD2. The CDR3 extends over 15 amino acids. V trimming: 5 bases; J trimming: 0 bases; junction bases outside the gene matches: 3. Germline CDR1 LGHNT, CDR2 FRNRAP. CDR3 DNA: TGTGCTAGTGGTCCGAGCGGGAGGAGCACAGATACGCAGTATTTT. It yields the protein CASGPSGRSTDTQYF.

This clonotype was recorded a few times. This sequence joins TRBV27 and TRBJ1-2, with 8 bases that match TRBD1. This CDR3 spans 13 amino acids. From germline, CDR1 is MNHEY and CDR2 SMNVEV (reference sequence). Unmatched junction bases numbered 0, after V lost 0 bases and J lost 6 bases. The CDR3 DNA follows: TGTGCCAGCAGTTTATCGACAGGGGATGGCTACACCTTC. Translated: CASSLSTGDGYTF.

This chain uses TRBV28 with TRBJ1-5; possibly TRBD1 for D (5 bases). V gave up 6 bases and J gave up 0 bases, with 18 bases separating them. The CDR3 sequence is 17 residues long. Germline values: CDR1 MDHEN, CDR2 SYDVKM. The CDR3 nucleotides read TGTGCCAGCAGCCCTACCCCAGGGAAGTTTAGCAATCAGCCCCAGCATTTT. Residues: CASSPTPGKFSNQPQHF.

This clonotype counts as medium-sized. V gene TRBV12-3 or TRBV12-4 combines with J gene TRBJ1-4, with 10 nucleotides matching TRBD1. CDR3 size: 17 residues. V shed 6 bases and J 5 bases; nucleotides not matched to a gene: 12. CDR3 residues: CASRPGQGRDGNEKLFF. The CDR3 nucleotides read TGTGCCAGCAGGCCGGGACAGGGGCGCGATGGGAATGAAAAACTGTTTTTT.

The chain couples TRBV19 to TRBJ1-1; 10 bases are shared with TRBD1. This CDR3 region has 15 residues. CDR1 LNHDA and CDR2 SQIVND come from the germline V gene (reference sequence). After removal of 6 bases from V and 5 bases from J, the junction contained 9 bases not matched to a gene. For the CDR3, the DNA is TGTGCCAGTAGGAGACAGGGGGCACGAGGAACTGAAGCTTTCTTT. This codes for CASRRQGARGTEAFF.

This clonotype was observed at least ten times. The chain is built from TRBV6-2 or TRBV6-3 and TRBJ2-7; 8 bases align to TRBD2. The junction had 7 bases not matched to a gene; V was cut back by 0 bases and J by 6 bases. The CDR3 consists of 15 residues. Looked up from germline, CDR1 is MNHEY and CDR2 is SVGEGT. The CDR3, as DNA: TGTGCCAGCAGTTACTCGAGGCTAGCGGGTGCCGAGCAGTACTTC. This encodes CASSYSRLAGAEQYF.

The CDR3 spells CASSVGTPNTEAFF. In DNA form, the CDR3 reads TGTGCCAGCAGCGTTGGGACGCCGAACACTGAAGCTTTCTTT. The V and J genes are TRBV9 and TRBJ1-1; perhaps TRBD1 as D (5 bases). The CDR3 extends over 14 amino acids. Germline V CDR1 and CDR2: SGDLS, YYNGEE. Between the trimmed V and J ends, which lost 2 bases and 1 base, there was a span of 9 bases.

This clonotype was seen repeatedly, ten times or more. CDR3: CASSLSSYNEQFF. CDR3 nucleotides: TGTGCCAGCAGCCTTAGCTCCTACAATGAGCAGTTCTTC. This chain connects TRBV11-2 to TRBJ2-1; no firm D call. The CDR3 covers 13 residues. The germline V and J ends were trimmed by 5 bases and 0 bases, with 5 bases remaining between them. Germline values: CDR1 SGHAT, CDR2 FQNNGV. The entire variable domain, with the rest obtained from reference TRBV11-2 and TRBJ2-1, is as follows: EAGVAQSPRYKIIEKRQSVAFWCNPISGHATLYWYQQILGQGPKLLIQFQNNGVVDDSQLPKDRFSAERLKGVDSTLKIQPAKLEDSAVYLCASSLSSYNEQFFGPGTRLTVL.

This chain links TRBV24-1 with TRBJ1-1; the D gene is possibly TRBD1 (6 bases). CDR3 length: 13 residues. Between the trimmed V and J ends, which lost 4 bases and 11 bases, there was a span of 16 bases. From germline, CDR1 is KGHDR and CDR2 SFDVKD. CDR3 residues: CATSDRRQAVAFF. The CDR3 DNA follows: TGTGCCACCAGTGACCGCCGACAGGCGGTGGCTTTCTTT.

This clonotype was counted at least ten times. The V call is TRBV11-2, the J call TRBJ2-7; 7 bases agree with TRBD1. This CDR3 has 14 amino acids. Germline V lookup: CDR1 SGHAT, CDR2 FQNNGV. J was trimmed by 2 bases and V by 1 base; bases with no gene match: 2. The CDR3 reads CASSLVTGTYEQYF. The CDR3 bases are TGTGCCAGCAGCTTAGTGACAGGGACCTACGAGCAGTACTTC.

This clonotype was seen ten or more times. CDR3 in amino acids: CASSFAGTGSSEQFF. CDR3 DNA sequence: TGTGCCAGCAGCTTCGCCGGGACAGGGTCGTCCGAGCAGTTCTTC. This rearrangement joins TRBV9 to TRBJ2-1; 9 nucleotides line up with TRBD1. Germline V lookup: CDR1 SGDLS, CDR2 YYNGEE. The junction had 12 bases not matched to a gene; V was cut back by 4 bases and J by 10 bases. CDR3 length: 15 residues.

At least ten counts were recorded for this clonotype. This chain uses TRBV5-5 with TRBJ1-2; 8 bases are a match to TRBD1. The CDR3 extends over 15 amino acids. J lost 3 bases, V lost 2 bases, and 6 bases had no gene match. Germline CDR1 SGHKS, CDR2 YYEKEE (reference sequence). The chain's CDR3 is CASSFQGAQDYGYTF. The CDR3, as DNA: TGTGCCAGCAGCTTCCAGGGGGCGCAAGACTATGGCTACACCTTC.

The CDR3 DNA is TGTGCCAGCGGGACAGGTCCCTATGGCTACACCTTC. Its protein is CASGTGPYGYTF. The gene calls are TRBV6-1 and TRBJ1-2; 8 bases line up with TRBD1. The CDR3 totals 12 residues. V trimming: 8 bases; J trimming: 4 bases; junction bases outside the gene matches: 3. CDR1 is MNHNS, CDR2 SASEGT, per germline.

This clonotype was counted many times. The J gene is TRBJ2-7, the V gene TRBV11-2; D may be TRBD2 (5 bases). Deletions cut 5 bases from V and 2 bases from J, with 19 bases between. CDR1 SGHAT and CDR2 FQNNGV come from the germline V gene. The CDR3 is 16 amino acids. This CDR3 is CASSPLARVGTYEQYF. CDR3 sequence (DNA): TGTGCCAGCAGCCCCCTCGCGAGGGTCGGGACCTACGAGCAGTACTTC. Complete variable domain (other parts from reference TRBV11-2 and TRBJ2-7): EAGVAQSPRYKIIEKRQSVAFWCNPISGHATLYWYQQILGQGPKLLIQFQNNGVVDDSQLPKDRFSAERLKGVDSTLKIQPAKLEDSAVYLCASSPLARVGTYEQYFGPGTRLTVT.

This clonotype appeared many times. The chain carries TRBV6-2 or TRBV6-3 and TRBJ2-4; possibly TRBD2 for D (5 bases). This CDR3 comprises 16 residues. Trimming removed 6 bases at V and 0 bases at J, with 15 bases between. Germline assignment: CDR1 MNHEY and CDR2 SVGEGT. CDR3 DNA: TGTGCCAGCAGAGCGAGGACTGCACTAGCCAAAAACATTCAGTACTTC. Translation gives CASRARTALAKNIQYF.

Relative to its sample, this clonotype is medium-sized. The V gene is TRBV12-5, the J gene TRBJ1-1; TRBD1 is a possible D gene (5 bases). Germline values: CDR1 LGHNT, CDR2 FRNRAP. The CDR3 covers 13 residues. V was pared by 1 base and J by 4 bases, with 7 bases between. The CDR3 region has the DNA TGTGCTAGTGGTTTGGGCGGGGCCACTGAAGCTTTCTTT. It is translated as CASGLGGATEAFF.

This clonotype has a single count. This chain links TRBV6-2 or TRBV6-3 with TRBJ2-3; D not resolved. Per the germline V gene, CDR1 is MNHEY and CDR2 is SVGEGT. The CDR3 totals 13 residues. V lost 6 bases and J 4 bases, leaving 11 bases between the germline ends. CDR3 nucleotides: TGTGCCAGCAGAGGCGACGGTGCAGATACGCAGTATTTT. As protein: CASRGDGADTQYF.

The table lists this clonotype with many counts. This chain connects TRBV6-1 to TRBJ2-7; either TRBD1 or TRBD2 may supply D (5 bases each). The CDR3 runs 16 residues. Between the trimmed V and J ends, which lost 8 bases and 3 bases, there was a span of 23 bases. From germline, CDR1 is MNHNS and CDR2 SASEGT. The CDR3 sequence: CASARVPGGIFYEQYF. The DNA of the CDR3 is TGTGCCAGCGCCAGGGTCCCTGGGGGAATTTTCTACGAGCAGTACTTC.

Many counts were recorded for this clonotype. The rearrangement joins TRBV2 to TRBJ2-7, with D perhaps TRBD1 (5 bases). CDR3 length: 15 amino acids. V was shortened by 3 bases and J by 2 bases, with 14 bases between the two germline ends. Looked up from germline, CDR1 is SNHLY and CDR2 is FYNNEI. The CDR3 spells CASSEGRPATYEQYF. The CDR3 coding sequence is TGTGCCAGCAGTGAGGGGCGGCCAGCAACCTACGAGCAGTACTTC.

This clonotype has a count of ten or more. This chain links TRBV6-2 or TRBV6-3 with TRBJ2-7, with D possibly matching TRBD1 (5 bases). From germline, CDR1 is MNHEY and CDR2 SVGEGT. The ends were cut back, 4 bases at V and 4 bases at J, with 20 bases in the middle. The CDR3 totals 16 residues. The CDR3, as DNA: TGTGCCAGCAGTTTCGATCCAAGGGGCAATGTGTACGAGCAGTACTTC. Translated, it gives CASSFDPRGNVYEQYF.

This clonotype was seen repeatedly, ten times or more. The CDR3 here is CASSRAGRDTGELFF. The CDR3 nucleotides read TGCGCCAGCAGCAGGGCAGGGCGTGACACCGGGGAGCTGTTTTTT. This chain links TRBV4-3 with TRBJ2-2, with a weak D call TRBD1 (5 bases). Germline V gives CDR1 LGHNA, CDR2 YSLEER. The CDR3 loop spans 15 amino acids. Deletions cut 5 bases from V and 3 bases from J, with 13 bases between.

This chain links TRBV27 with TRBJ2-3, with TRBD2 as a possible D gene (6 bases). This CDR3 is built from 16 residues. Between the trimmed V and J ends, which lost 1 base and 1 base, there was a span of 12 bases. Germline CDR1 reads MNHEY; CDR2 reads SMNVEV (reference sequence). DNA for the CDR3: TGTGCCAGCAGTTTATTGGTGGGGGGTCGCACAGATACGCAGTATTTT. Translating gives CASSLLVGGRTDTQYF.

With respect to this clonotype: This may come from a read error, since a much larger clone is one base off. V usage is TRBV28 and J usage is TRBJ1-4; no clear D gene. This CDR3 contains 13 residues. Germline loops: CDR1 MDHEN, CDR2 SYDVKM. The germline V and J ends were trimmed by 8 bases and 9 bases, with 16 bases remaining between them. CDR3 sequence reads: CASRTSIWKKLFF. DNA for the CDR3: TGTGCCAGCCGGACTTCTATCTGGAAAAAACTGTTTTTT.

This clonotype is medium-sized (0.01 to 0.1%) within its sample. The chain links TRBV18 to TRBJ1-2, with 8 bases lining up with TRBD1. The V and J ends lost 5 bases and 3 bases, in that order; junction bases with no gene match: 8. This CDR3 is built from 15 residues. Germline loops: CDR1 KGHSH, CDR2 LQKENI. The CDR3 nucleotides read TGTGCCAGCTCAACTCGGACAGGGACTTACTATGGCTACACCTTC. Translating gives CASSTRTGTYYGYTF.

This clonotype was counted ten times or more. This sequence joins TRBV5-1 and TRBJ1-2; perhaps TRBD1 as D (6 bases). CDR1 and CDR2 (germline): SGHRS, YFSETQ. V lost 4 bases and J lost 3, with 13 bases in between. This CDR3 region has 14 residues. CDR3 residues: CASSPQAGDYGYTF. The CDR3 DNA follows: TGCGCCAGCAGCCCCCAGGCAGGGGACTATGGCTACACCTTC.